The sequence of this T cell receptor (beta chain) was determined in a study of regulatory T cells in long-lasting Graves disease. CDR1 and CDR2 (germline): MNHEY, SVGEGT. The CDR3 runs 16 residues. Unmatched junction bases numbered 10, after V lost 7 bases and J lost 1 base. In this sample, this clonotype turned up many times. The time point: newly diagnosed GD, antithyroid drugs for less than 3 months. PBMC-derived RNA was used for the TCR library. Arm-PCR of CDR3 regions with iRepertoire HTBI primers generated TCR beta libraries. MiXCR, applied by TCRdb to the multiplex PCR reads, yields one record per CDR3 protein. The data show 350,000 to 500,000 distinct CDR3 sequences, approximately 16% seen once. The sample was also reused in another study, on T cells in Graves' hyperthyroidism and ophthalmopathy. That report adds: Blood also showed most of the thyroid clonotypes that were expanded above 0.001.

The sequences come from peripheral blood mononuclear cells (PBMCs), collected at new diagnosis, from a patient treated with antithyroid drugs. The receptor's source is a woman aged 30 to 39 with Graves disease. The J gene is TRBJ2-1, the V gene TRBV6-2 or TRBV6-3; 7 nucleotides align to TRBD1. The CDR3 region has the DNA TGTGCCAGCAAGTGGCAGGGGGTAGGATCCTACAATGAGCAGTTCTTC. It encodes CASKWQGVGSYNEQFF.